This T cell receptor beta chain was profiled in a study of T cells in Graves' hyperthyroidism and ophthalmopathy. The TCR beta CDR3 regions underwent amplification using RNA transcripts as the source. The HTBI primer set served for first-round RT-PCR of the TCR CDR3. TCRdb reprocessed the multiplex PCR reads via MiXCR and lists one record per CDR3 protein. The data hold a few hundred thousand distinct CDR3 sequences, with approximately 13% observed a single time. V lost 6 bases, J lost 7 bases, and 8 bases stayed unmatched. CDR3 size: 16 residues. CDR1 is MDHEN, CDR2 SYDVKM, per germline. Stable Graves' hyperthyroidism denoted no ophthalmopathy progression over 18 months. This clonotype was seen ten or more times.

This chain uses TRBV28 with TRBJ2-4; 14 bases are a match to TRBD2. The sequence came from a woman younger than 35 with Graves' hyperthyroidism. Sequencing was carried out using blood. The CDR3 sequence: CASRPGGLAGENIQYF. Written as DNA, the CDR3 is TGTGCCAGCAGACCAGGGGGACTAGCGGGGGAGAACATTCAGTACTTC.